These 19 T cell receptor beta chains were sequenced from one sample in a study of OX40 agonist ivuxolimab in advanced cancers. Sequenced by immunoSEQ multiplex PCR; TCRdb stores in-frame clones only, minus some. The repertoire holds 70,000 or so clones, over 80% seen once, with 11% in the top ten. Material: CD4+ or CD8+ T cells sorted from blood, obtained in a trial of the OX40 agonist ivuxolimab. These receptors all stem from an adult with an advanced solid tumor such as melanoma, head and neck, liver or kidney cancer.

The chain carries TRBV7-9 and TRBJ2-3; 10 bases agree with TRBD2. The CDR3 totals 17 residues. Germline lookup yields CDR1 SEHNR and CDR2 FQNEAQ (reference sequence). Germline trimming cut 5 bases from V and 0 bases from J; bases unmatched to any gene: 8. Written as DNA, the CDR3 is TGTGCCAGCAGCCGGGGACTAGCGTTCCTTAGCACAGATACGCAGTATTTT. It is translated as CASSRGLAFLSTDTQYF.

The chain joins TRBV5-1 to TRBJ2-7; possible D gene TRBD1, 6 bases. CDR1 and CDR2 from the germline V gene are SGHRS and YFSETQ. Deletions cut 6 bases from V and 1 base from J, with 14 bases between. CDR3 length: 14 residues. CDR3 residues: CASTSGVSSYEQYF. The CDR3 coding sequence is TGCGCCAGCACCTCAGGGGTCTCATCCTACGAGCAGTACTTC.

The chain recombines TRBV6-5 with TRBJ2-1; D remains unclear. The CDR3 is made up of 11 amino acids. The V gene's germline CDR1 is MNHEY and CDR2 SVGAGI. V was shortened by 6 bases and J by 10 bases, with 10 bases between the two germline ends. The CDR3 DNA sequence: TGTGCCAGCAGGGCCCTCGACGAGCAGTTCTTC. Its translation is CASRALDEQFF.

The chain is built from TRBV5-1 and TRBJ2-3, with TRBD2 identical over 7 bases. From germline, CDR1 is SGHRS and CDR2 YFSETQ. The CDR3 extends over 18 amino acids. The ends lost 1 base at V and 5 bases at J; junction bases unmatched: 16. The DNA for the CDR3 is TGCGCCAGCAGCTTGCCTATATCTTCGGGCGGGAGAGGAGATACGCAGTATTTT. Amino acids: CASSLPISSGGRGDTQYF. Based on the CDR3 plus reference TRBV5-1 and TRBJ2-3, the full variable domain is KAGVTQTPRYLIKTRGQQVTLSCSPISGHRSVSWYQQTPGQGLQFLFEYFSETQRNKGNFPGRFSGRQFSNSRSEMNVSTLELGDSALYLCASSLPISSGGRGDTQYFGPGTRLTVL.

The CDR3 nucleotides are TGTGCCACCAGCAGACCCGGCGCGAACACCGGGGAGCTGTTTTTT. Its protein is CATSRPGANTGELFF. This chain uses TRBV15 with TRBJ2-2, with no clear D. CDR3 length equals 15 residues. V was trimmed by 2 bases and J by 0 bases, leaving 7 bases between them. CDR1 is LNHNV, CDR2 YYDKDF, per germline (reference sequence).

The rearrangement uses TRBV5-6 and TRBJ1-1; D is possibly TRBD1 (5 bases). V was clipped by 4 bases and J by 2 bases, with 18 bases between them. The germline V gene encodes CDR1 SGHDT and CDR2 YYEEEE. CDR3 length: 16 residues. CDR3 protein: CASSPRLQGLNTEAFF. In nucleotides, the CDR3 is TGTGCCAGCAGCCCAAGATTGCAGGGACTCAACACTGAAGCTTTCTTT.

This sequence joins TRBV10-3 and TRBJ1-1; maybe TRBD1 (6 bases). The germline gives CDR1 ENHRY, CDR2 SYGVKD. The V end lost 6 bases, the J end lost 7 bases, and 18 bases lay between the germline ends. The CDR3 is made up of 14 amino acids. The chain's CDR3 is CAIRDVLDRHEAFF. The CDR3 DNA reads TGTGCCATCAGGGATGTCCTGGACAGACATGAAGCTTTCTTT.

The chain joins TRBV6-6 to TRBJ2-5; D tentatively fits TRBD1 or TRBD2 (5 bases each). The CDR3 is made up of 16 amino acids. Germline CDR1 MNHNY, CDR2 SVGAGI (reference sequence). The ends were cut back, 6 bases at V and 5 bases at J, with 22 bases in the middle. Here the CDR3 reads CASSTPGRGMWETQYF. CDR3 nucleotides: TGTGCCAGCAGCACCCCGGGACGGGGAATGTGGGAGACCCAGTACTTC.

The chain carries TRBV7-3 and TRBJ2-2; D is perhaps TRBD1 or TRBD2 (5 bases each). This CDR3 has 15 residues. The germline V gene has CDR1 SGHTA and CDR2 FQGTGA. Trimming pared 0 bases from V and 4 bases from J, leaving 9 bases between. CDR3 sequence (DNA): TGTGCCAGCAGCTTAACGCTTGGGGGCACCGGGGAGCTGTTTTTT. Translation: CASSLTLGGTGELFF.

The V and J genes are TRBV10-3 and TRBJ2-3; TRBD2 matches at 13 bases. Germline V lookup: CDR1 ENHRY, CDR2 SYGVKD. The CDR3 runs to 20 residues. Losses at the gene ends were 2 bases for V and 3 bases for J; bases not matched to a gene: 14. CDR3 nucleotide sequence: TGTGCCATCAGTGAGCCGACCTTGACTAGCGGGAGGACCTCGACAGATACGCAGTATTTT. It translates to CAISEPTLTSGRTSTDTQYF.

The chain couples TRBV9 to TRBJ2-7; either TRBD1 or TRBD2 may fit D (5 bases each). The CDR3 extends over 17 amino acids. Trimming took off 2 bases at V and 3 bases at J, with 21 bases between the two ends. Germline-derived CDR1 and CDR2 are SGDLS and YYNGEE. The CDR3 nucleotides are TGTGCCAGCAGCGTGAGCTCAGGGTTTGGGACGGACTACGAGCAGTACTTC. Amino acids: CASSVSSGFGTDYEQYF.

This chain joins TRBV18 and TRBJ1-1; D possibly corresponds to TRBD1 (5 bases). CDR1 is KGHSH and CDR2 is LQKENI in the germline V gene. The V gene lost 4 bases and the J gene lost 3 bases, with 6 bases spanning the gap. The CDR3 runs 12 residues. CDR3 amino acids: CASSQGYTEAFF. The CDR3 nucleotides are TGTGCCAGCTCACAGGGGTACACTGAAGCTTTCTTT.

V usage is TRBV27 and J usage is TRBJ2-2; D is ambiguous. V was shortened by 8 bases and J by 2 bases, with 9 bases between the two germline ends. Germline CDR1 MNHEY, CDR2 SMNVEV (reference sequence). The CDR3 is 13 residues long. The CDR3 DNA reads as TGTGCCAGCCGGCATCGCAACACCGGGGAGCTGTTTTTT. Protein: CASRHRNTGELFF.

The chain couples TRBV6-6 to TRBJ2-5; the D gene is possibly TRBD2 (6 bases). CDR1 is MNHNY and CDR2 is SVGAGI in the germline V gene (reference sequence). V lost 6 bases, J lost 2 bases, and 16 bases lay in between. The length of the CDR3 is 15 residues. The DNA for the CDR3 is TGTGCCAGCAGGGGGATGACTAGTCAACAAGAGACCCAGTACTTC. Translation: CASRGMTSQQETQYF.

This chain connects TRBV7-9 to TRBJ2-7; D unresolved. Trimming cost V 5 bases and J 5 bases, with 10 bases left between them. This CDR3 is built from 12 residues. Germline-derived CDR1 and CDR2 are SEHNR and FQNEAQ (reference sequence). The CDR3 loop reads CASSERGNEQYF. In DNA form, the CDR3 reads TGTGCCAGCAGCGAGAGAGGTAACGAGCAGTACTTC.

The rearrangement links TRBV5-1 to TRBJ2-2; no reliable D call. This CDR3 comprises 12 residues. With 2 bases removed from V and 6 bases from J, the gap between germline ends came to 5 bases. CDR1 and CDR2 (germline): SGHRS, YFSETQ. CDR3 sequence reads: CASSFSAGELFF. The CDR3 coding sequence is TGCGCCAGCAGCTTTTCAGCCGGGGAGCTGTTTTTT.

The rearrangement joins TRBV4-3 to TRBJ2-5; 12 bases agree with TRBD2. The J call may be mistaken, given a closer DNA end match to TRBJ2-7. The CDR3 covers 16 residues. In germline, CDR1 is LGHNA, CDR2 YSLEER. CDR3 sequence: CASSPGLAGSLGEQYF. The CDR3 DNA is TGCGCCAGCAGCCCCGGACTAGCGGGGAGCCTCGGCGAGCAGTACTTC.

The chain's CDR3 is CASSPRDRGWETQYF. DNA for the CDR3: TGTGCCAGCAGTCCCAGGGACAGGGGGTGGGAGACCCAGTACTTC. The rearrangement uses TRBV25-1 and TRBJ2-5; 11 bases agree with TRBD1. Trimming took 5 bases from V and 5 from J; bases not matched to a gene: 7. The CDR3 contains 15 residues. CDR1 and CDR2 from the germline V gene are MGHDK and SYGVNS.

The chain carries TRBV10-1 and TRBJ2-5, with D possibly being TRBD2 (5 bases). CDR3 length: 13 residues. Germline V gene sequence: CDR1 WNHNN, CDR2 SYGVQD (reference sequence). The germline V and J ends were trimmed by 8 bases and 3 bases, with 13 bases remaining between them. As DNA, the CDR3 is TGCGCCAGCCATATCAGGACTGAAGAGACCCAGTACTTC. Protein sequence: CASHIRTEETQYF.